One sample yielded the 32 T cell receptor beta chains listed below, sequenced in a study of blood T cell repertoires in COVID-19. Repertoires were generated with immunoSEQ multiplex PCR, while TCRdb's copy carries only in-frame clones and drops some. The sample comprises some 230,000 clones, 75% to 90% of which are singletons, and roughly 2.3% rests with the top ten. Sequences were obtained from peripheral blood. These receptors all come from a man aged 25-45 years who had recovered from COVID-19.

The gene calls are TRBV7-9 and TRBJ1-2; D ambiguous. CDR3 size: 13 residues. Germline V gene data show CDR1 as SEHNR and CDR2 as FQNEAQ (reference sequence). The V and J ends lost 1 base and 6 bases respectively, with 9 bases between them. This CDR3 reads CASSLVGADGYTF. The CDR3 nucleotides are TGTGCCAGCAGCTTAGTTGGAGCTGATGGCTACACCTTC.

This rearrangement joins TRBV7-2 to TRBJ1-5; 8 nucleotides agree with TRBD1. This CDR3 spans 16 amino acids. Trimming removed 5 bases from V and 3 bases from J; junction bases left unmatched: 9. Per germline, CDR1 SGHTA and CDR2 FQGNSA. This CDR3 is CASSRGGGQDNQPQHF. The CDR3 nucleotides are TGTGCCAGCAGCCGCGGGGGGGGACAGGACAATCAGCCCCAGCATTTT.

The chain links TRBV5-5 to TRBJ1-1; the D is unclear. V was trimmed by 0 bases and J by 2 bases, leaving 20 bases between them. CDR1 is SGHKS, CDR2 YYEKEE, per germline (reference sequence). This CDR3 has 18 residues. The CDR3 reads CASSLAVGRETFNTEAFF. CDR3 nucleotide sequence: TGTGCCAGCAGCTTGGCCGTCGGACGGGAGACCTTTAACACTGAAGCTTTCTTT.

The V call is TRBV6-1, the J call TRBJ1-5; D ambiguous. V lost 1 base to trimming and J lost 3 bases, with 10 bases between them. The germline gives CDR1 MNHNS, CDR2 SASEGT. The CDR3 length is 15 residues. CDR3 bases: TGTGCCAGCAGTGAAGTCAGAGGAGCCAATCAGCCCCAGCATTTT. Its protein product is CASSEVRGANQPQHF.

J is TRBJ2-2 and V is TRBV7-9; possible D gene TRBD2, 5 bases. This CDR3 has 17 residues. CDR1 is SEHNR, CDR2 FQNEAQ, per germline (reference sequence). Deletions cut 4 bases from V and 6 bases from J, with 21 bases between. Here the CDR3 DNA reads TGTGCCAGCAGCTCTAGCCGGGGTTTGGGCCGGTCCGGGGAGCTGTTTTTT. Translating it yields CASSSSRGLGRSGELFF.

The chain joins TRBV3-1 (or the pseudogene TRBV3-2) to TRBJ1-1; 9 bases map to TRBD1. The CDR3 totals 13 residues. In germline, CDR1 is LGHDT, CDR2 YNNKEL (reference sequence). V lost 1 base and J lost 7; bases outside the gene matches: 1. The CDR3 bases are TGTGCCAGCAGCCAAGGACAGGGGGATGAAGCTTTCTTT. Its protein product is CASSQGQGDEAFF.

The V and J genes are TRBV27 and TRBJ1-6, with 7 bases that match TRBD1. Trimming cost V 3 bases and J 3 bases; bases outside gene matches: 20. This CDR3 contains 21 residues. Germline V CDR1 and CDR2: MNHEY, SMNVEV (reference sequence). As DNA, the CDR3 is TGTGCCAGCAGTTTCCAAGCCCCATACTACCAACAGGGGTACTATAATTCACCCCTCCACTTT. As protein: CASSFQAPYYQQGYYNSPLHF.

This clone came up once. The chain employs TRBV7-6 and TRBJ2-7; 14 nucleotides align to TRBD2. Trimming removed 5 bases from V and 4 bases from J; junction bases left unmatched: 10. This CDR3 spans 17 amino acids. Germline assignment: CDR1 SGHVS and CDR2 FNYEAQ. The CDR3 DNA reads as TGTGCCAGCAGCGCCCGACTAGCGGGGGGGCTTATGTACGAGCAGTACTTC. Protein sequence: CASSARLAGGLMYEQYF.

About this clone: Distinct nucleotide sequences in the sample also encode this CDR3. This CDR3 reads CASSAGVGTEAFF. For the CDR3, the DNA is TGTGCCAGCAGTGCAGGGGTCGGCACTGAAGCTTTCTTT. This chain uses TRBV6-4 with TRBJ1-1; D perhaps matches TRBD1 (6 bases). Germline loops: CDR1 MRHNA, CDR2 SNTAGT. The CDR3 covers 13 residues. Trimming shortened V by 4 bases and J by 4 bases, and 10 bases separated the two germline ends.

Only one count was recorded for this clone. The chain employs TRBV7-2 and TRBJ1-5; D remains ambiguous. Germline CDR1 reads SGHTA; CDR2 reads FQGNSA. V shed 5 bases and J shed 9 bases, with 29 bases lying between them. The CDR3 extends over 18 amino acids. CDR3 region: CASSPGPNGRELLRPQHF. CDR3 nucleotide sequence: TGTGCCAGCAGCCCTGGCCCCAACGGACGGGAGCTACTTAGGCCCCAGCATTTT.

This chain's CDR3 is CASSQDSVWYF. In nucleotides, the CDR3 is TGTGCCAGCAGCCAGGACAGCGTTTGGTACTTC. The rearrangement links TRBV14 to TRBJ2-4; tentative D call: TRBD1 (6 bases). Germline V gene lookup returns CDR1 SGHDN and CDR2 FVKESK. V was shortened by 3 bases and J by 15 bases, with 12 bases between the two germline ends. The CDR3 contains 11 residues.

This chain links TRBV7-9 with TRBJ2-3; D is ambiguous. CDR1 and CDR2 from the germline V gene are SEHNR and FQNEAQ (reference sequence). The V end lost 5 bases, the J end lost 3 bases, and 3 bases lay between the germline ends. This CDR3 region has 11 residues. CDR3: CASSETDTQYF. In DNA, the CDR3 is TGTGCCAGCAGCGAGACAGATACGCAGTATTTT.

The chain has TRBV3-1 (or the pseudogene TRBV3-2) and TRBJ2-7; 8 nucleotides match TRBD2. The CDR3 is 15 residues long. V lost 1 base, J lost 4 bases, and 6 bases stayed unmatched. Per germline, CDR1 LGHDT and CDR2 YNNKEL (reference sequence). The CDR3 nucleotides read TGTGCCAGCAGCCAAGGATTAGCGGGGTCATACGAGCAGTACTTC. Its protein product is CASSQGLAGSYEQYF.

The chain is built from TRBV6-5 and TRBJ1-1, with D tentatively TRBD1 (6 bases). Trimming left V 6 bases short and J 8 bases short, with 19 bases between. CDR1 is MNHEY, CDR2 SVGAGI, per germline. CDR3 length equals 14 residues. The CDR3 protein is CASSLWGHRPEAFF. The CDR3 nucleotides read TGTGCCAGCAGCCTCTGGGGGCATAGACCGGAAGCTTTCTTT.

CDR3 sequence (DNA): TGTGCCAGTAGTATAGGAGCCTCCTCCTACGAGCAGTACTTC. Its protein is CASSIGASSYEQYF. The rearrangement links TRBV19 to TRBJ2-7, with D unresolved. Trimming removed 1 base from V and 0 bases from J, with 7 bases in between. The germline CDR1 and CDR2 sequences are LNHDA and SQIVND (reference sequence). This CDR3 contains 14 residues. Full variable domain (missing parts from reference TRBV19 and TRBJ2-7): DGGITQSPKYLFRKEGQNVTLSCEQNLNHDAMYWYRQDPGQGLRLIYYSQIVNDFQKGDIAEGYSVSREKKESFPLTVTSAQKNPTAFYLCASSIGASSYEQYFGPGTRLTVT.

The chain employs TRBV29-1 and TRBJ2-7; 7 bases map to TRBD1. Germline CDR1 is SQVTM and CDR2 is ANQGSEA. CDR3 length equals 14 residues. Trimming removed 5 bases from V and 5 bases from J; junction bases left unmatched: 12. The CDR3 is CSVQSPGQLNEQYF. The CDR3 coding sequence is TGCAGCGTTCAAAGTCCGGGACAGCTCAACGAGCAGTACTTC.

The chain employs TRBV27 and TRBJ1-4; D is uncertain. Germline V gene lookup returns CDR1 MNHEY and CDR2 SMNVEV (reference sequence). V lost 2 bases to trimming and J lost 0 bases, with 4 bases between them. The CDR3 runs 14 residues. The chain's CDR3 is CASSLQTTNEKLFF. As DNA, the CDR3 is TGTGCCAGCAGTTTACAGACAACTAATGAAAAACTGTTTTTT.

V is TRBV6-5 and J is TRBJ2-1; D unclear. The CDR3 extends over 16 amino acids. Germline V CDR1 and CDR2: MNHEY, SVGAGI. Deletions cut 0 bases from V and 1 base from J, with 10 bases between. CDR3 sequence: CASSYSTTPSYNEQFF. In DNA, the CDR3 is TGTGCCAGCAGTTACTCCACGACTCCTTCCTACAATGAGCAGTTCTTC.

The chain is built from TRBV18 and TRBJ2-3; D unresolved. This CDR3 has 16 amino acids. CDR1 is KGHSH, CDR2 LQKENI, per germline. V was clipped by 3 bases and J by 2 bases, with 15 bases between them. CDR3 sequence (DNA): TGTGCCAGCTCACCCCCGGTAGCATCCCCCACAGATACGCAGTATTTT. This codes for CASSPPVASPTDTQYF. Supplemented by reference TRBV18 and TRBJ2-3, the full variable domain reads NAGVMQNPRHLVRRRGQEARLRCSPMKGHSHVYWYRQLPEEGLKFMVYLQKENIIDESGMPKERFSAEFPKEGPSILRIQQVVRGDSAAYFCASSPPVASPTDTQYFGPGTRLTVL.

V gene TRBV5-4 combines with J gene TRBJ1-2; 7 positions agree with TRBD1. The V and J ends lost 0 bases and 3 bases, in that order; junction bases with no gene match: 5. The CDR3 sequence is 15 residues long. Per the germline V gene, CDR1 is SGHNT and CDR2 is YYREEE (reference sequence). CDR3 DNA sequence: TGTGCCAGCAGCTTGGTTGCAGGGGGGCACTATGGCTACACCTTC. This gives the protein CASSLVAGGHYGYTF.

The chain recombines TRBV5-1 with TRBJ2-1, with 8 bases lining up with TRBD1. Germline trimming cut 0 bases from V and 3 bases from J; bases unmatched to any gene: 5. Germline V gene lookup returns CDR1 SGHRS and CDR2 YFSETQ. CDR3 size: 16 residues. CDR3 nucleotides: TGCGCCAGCAGCTTGGAGGGACAGGCAGGCTACAATGAGCAGTTCTTC. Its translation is CASSLEGQAGYNEQFF.

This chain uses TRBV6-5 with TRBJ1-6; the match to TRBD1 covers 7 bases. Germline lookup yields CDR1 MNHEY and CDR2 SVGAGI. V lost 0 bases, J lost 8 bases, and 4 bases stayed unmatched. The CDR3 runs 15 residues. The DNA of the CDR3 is TGTGCCAGCAGTTACTCCGGGACAGATGATTCACCCCTCCACTTT. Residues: CASSYSGTDDSPLHF.

The CDR3 sequence: CASSVRTSGISDTQYF. The CDR3 coding sequence is TGTGCCAGCAGCGTCCGGACTAGCGGGATTTCAGATACGCAGTATTTT. The gene calls are TRBV9 and TRBJ2-3, with TRBD2 matching 12 bases. The CDR3 is 16 amino acids. Per germline, CDR1 SGDLS and CDR2 YYNGEE. Trimming removed 2 bases from V and 4 bases from J; junction bases left unmatched: 5.

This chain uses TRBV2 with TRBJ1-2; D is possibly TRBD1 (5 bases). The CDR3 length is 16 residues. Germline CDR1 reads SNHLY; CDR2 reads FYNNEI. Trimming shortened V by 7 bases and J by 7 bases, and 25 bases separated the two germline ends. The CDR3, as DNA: TGTGCCAGCATGTCCCTGGGCCGGGCTGGCGGGGGTGGCTACACCTTC. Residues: CASMSLGRAGGGGYTF.

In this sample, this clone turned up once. This CDR3 is CASSPYLRSYEQYF. The CDR3 coding sequence is TGTGCCAGCAGTCCTTACCTGCGCTCCTACGAGCAGTACTTC. The V call is TRBV6-4, the J call TRBJ2-7, with D hard to call. Germline CDR1 MRHNA, CDR2 SNTAGT. V gave up 5 bases and J gave up 0 bases, with 11 bases separating them. The CDR3 runs 14 residues.

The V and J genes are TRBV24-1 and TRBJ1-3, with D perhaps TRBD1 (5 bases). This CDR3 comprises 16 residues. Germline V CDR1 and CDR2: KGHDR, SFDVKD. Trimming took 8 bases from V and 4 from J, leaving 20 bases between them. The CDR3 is CATNVFGGGEGNTIYF. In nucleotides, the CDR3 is TGTGCCACCAATGTGTTCGGTGGGGGGGAGGGAAACACCATATATTTT.

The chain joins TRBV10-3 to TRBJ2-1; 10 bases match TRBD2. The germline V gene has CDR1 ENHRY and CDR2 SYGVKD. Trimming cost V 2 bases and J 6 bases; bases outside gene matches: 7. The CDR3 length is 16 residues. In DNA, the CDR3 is TGTGCCATCAGTGAGGGAGCTAGCGGGGGCCTCAATGAGCAGTTCTTC. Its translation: CAISEGASGGLNEQFF.

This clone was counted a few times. The CDR3: CASSSTGDYEQYF. As DNA, the CDR3 is TGTGCCAGCAGCTCGACAGGCGACTACGAGCAGTACTTC. The V and J genes are TRBV27 and TRBJ2-7; D perhaps matches TRBD1 (6 bases). CDR1 MNHEY and CDR2 SMNVEV come from the germline V gene (reference sequence). Trimming cost V 6 bases and J 3 bases, with 12 bases left between them. This CDR3 has 13 residues.

The CDR3 DNA reads TGTGCCAGCAGTTATGAGGCAGATCAAGAGACCCAGTACTTC. Translation gives CASSYEADQETQYF. The genes are TRBV6-5 and TRBJ2-5, with unresolved D. The CDR3 is made up of 14 amino acids. Looked up from germline, CDR1 is MNHEY and CDR2 is SVGAGI. V lost 3 bases to trimming and J lost 2 bases, with 10 bases between them.

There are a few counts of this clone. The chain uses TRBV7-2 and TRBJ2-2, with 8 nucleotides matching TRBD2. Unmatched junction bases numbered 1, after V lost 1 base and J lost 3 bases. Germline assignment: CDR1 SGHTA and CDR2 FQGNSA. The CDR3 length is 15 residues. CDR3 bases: TGTGCCAGCAGCTTAGTAGCGGGGTACACCGGGGAGCTGTTTTTT. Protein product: CASSLVAGYTGELFF. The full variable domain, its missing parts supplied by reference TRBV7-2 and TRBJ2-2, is GAGVSQSPSNKVTEKGKDVELRCDPISGHTALYWYRQSLGQGLEFLIYFQGNSAPDKSGLPSDRFSAERTGGSVSTLTIQRTQQEDSAVYLCASSLVAGYTGELFFGEGSRLTVL.

The CDR3 sequence is CASSLGQTRNEQFF. The CDR3 nucleotides are TGCGCCAGCAGCTTGGGACAGACGCGCAATGAGCAGTTCTTC. The J gene is TRBJ2-1, the V gene TRBV5-1, with a weak D call TRBD1 (5 bases). Trimming stripped 0 bases from V and 6 bases from J, with 10 bases between. Germline lookup yields CDR1 SGHRS and CDR2 YFSETQ. CDR3 length: 14 residues.

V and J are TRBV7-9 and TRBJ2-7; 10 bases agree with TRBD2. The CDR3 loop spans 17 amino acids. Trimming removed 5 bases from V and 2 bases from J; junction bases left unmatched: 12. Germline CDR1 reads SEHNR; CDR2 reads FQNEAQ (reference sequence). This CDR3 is CASSPRFGSGGPYEQYF. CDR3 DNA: TGTGCCAGCAGCCCCCGTTTCGGTAGCGGGGGGCCCTACGAGCAGTACTTC.